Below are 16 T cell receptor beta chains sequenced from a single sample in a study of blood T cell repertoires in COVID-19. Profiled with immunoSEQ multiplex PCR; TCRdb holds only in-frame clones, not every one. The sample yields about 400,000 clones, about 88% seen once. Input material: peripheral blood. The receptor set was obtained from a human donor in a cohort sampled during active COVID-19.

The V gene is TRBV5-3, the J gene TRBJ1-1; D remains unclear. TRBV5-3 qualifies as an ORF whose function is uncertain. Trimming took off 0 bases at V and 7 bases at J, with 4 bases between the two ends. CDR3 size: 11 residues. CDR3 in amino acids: CARSLGGEAFF. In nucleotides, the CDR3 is TGTGCCAGAAGCTTGGGCGGTGAAGCTTTCTTT.

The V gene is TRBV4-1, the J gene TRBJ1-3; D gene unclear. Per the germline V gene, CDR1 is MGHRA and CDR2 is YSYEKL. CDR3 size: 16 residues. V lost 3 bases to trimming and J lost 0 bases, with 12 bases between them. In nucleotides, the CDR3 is TGCGCCAGCAGCCAGGGAGGTACCAACTCTGGAAACACCATATATTTT. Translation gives CASSQGGTNSGNTIYF.

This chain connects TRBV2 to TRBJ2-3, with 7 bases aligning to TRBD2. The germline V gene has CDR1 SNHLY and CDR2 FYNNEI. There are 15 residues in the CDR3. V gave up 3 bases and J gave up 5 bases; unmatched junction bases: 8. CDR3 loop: CASSDWAGAVDTQYF. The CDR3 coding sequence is TGTGCCAGCAGTGACTGGGCGGGAGCCGTAGATACGCAGTATTTT.

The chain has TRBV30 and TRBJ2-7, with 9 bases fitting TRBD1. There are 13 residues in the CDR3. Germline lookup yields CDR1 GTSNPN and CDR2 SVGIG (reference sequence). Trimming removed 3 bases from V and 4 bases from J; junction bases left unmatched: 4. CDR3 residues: CAWSADRGYEQYF. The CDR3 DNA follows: TGTGCCTGGAGCGCTGACAGGGGGTACGAGCAGTACTTC. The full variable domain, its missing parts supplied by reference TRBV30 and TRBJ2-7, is SQTIHQWPATLVQPVGSPLSLECTVEGTSNPNLYWYRQAAGRGLQLLFYSVGIGQISSEVPQNLSASRPQDRQFILSSKKLLLSDSGFYLCAWSADRGYEQYFGPGTRLTVT.

CDR3: CASSSRGSDGDRSYEQYF. The DNA of the CDR3 is TGTGCCAGCAGCTCCAGGGGTAGTGACGGGGACAGATCCTACGAGCAGTACTTC. The chain links TRBV7-9 to TRBJ2-7; 7 nucleotides line up with TRBD1. V trimming: 4 bases; J trimming: 1 base; junction bases outside the gene matches: 16. CDR3 length equals 18 residues. Germline V CDR1 and CDR2: SEHNR, FQNEAQ (reference sequence).

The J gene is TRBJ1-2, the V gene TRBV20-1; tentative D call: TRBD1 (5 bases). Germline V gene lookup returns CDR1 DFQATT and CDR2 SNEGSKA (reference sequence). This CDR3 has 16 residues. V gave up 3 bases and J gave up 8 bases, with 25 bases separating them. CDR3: CSASEGPGGREDGYTF. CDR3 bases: TGCAGTGCTAGTGAAGGCCCGGGTGGCAGGGAGGACGGCTACACCTTC.

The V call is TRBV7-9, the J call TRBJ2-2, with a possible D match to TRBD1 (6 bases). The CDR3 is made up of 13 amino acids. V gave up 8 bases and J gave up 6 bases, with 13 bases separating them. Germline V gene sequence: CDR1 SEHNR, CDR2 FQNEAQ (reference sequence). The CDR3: CASGGQVSGELFF. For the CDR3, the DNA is TGTGCCAGCGGGGGCCAAGTATCCGGGGAGCTGTTTTTT.

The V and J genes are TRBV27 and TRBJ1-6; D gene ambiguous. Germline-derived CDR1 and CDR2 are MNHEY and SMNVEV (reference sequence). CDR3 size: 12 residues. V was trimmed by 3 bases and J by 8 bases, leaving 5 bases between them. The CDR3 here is CASSFLDSPLHF. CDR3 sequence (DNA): TGTGCCAGCAGTTTTTTAGATTCACCCCTCCACTTT.

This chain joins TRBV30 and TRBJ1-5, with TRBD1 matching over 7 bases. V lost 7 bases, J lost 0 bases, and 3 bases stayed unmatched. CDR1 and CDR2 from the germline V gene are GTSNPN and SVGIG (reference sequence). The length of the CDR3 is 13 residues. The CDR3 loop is CASTGDSNQPQHF. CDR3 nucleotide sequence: TGTGCCTCCACAGGGGATAGCAATCAGCCCCAGCATTTT.

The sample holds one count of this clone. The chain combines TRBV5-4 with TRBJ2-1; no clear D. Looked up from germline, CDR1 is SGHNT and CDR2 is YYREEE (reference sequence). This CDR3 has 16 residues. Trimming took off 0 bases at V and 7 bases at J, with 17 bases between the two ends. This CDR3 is CASSLVGAARFNEQFF. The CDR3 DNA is TGTGCCAGCAGCTTGGTTGGTGCGGCTCGGTTTAATGAGCAGTTCTTC.

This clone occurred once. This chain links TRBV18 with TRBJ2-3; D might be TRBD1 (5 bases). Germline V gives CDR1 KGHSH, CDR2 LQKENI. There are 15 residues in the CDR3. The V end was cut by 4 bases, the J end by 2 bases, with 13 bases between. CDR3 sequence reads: CASSRDSEITDTQYF. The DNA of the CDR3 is TGTGCCAGCTCACGAGACAGCGAAATCACAGATACGCAGTATTTT.

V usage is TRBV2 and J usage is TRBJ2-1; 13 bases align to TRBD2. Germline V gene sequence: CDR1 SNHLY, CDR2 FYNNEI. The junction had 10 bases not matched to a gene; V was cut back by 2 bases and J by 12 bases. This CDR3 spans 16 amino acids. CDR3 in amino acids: CASSEWGTSGNFGQFF. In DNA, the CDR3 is TGTGCCAGCAGTGAATGGGGGACTAGCGGGAACTTTGGGCAGTTCTTC.

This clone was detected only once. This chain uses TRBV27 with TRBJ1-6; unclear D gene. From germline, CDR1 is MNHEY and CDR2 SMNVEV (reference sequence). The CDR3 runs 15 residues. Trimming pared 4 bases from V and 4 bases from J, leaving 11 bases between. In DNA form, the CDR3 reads TGTGCCAGCAGTTCACGGACGGGATATAATTCACCCCTCCACTTT. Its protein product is CASSSRTGYNSPLHF.

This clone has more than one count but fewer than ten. CDR3 DNA sequence: TGTGCCAGCAGACCCGAAAGGGGCTTTAACACTGAAGCTTTCTTT. The encoded protein is CASRPERGFNTEAFF. The chain joins TRBV28 to TRBJ1-1; perhaps TRBD1 as D (5 bases). Germline V lookup: CDR1 MDHEN, CDR2 SYDVKM. Trimming left V 6 bases short and J 2 bases short, with 16 bases between. This CDR3 comprises 15 residues.

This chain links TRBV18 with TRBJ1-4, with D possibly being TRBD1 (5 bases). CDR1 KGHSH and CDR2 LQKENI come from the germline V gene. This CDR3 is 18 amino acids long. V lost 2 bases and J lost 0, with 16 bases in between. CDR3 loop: CASSPATLGAATNEKLFF. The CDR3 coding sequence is TGTGCCAGCTCACCAGCGACCTTAGGGGCGGCAACTAATGAAAAACTGTTTTTT.

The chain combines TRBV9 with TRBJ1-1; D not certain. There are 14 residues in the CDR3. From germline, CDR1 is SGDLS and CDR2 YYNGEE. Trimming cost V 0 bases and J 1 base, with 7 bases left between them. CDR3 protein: CASSVAGRNTEAFF. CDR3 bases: TGTGCCAGCAGCGTAGCAGGCCGGAACACTGAAGCTTTCTTT.